At least ten counts were recorded for the clone carrying this TCR beta chain. Its specificity is unknown. The CDR3 runs to 17 residues. V dropped 3 bases and J dropped 0 bases, with 17 bases sitting between them. Germline loops: CDR1 MNHEY, CDR2 SVGAGI. These data belong to a study of T cell repertoires in cytomegalovirus infection. As for the study in general: Well-studied HLA-B-restricted CMV epitopes were used in the study alongside recently identified HLA-C-restricted ones. Matching HLA type, along with CMV infection, was indicated by public TCR beta signatures. Study-wide points: It was HLA-C-restricted CMV-specific TCR beta clonotypes that dominated the response ex vivo.

Via MiXCR, TCRdb re-called the reads, giving one row per CDR3 protein. The sample includes about 89,000 distinct CDR3 sequences, around 32% of them seen just once. This chain connects TRBV6-5 to TRBJ1-1; weak D call: TRBD1 (6 bases). The starting material was CD8+ T cells from cultured PBMCs, obtained from culture after CMV antigen stimulation. The source of this sequence is a human donor in good health (CMV status not recorded). Some clones in this sample may be carry-over from other donors' samples. The CDR3 protein is CASSYYIGGPMNTEAFF. Written as DNA, the CDR3 is TGTGCCAGCAGTTATTATATCGGGGGCCCAATGAACACTGAAGCTTTCTTT.